This T cell receptor beta chain is from a study of cytomegalovirus exposure and HLA in healthy donors. The CDR3 has 15 residues. Germline CDR1 reads LGHNA; CDR2 reads YNFKEQ. V was trimmed by 1 base and J by 3 bases, leaving 10 bases between them. Primers: 60 Vbeta forward and 13 Jbeta reverse. Profiling relied on immunoSEQ multiplex PCR, and the TCRdb table lists in-frame clones only, not all of them. The sample records roughly 140,000 clones, around 79% being singletons. This receptor was obtained from a man over 45 in good health and CMV-seropositive. Specimen: PBMCs. The genes are TRBV4-2 and TRBJ1-5; the D is unclear. The CDR3 DNA follows: TGTGCCAGCAGCCAAGGAGGGAATTACAATCAGCCCCAGCATTTT. This sequence encodes CASSQGGNYNQPQHF.